The 8 T cell receptor beta chains reported below all come from one sample, sequenced in a study of blood T cell repertoires in COVID-19 (dated by TCRdb to about 2020). The library came from the immunoSEQ multiplex PCR assay. TCRdb obtained this table from immuneACCESS and retained in-frame rearrangements with V and J assigned. These tables miss some clones; where compared with another copy, unresolved V genes account for less than half of the shortfall, and the remainder is unexplained. A total of roughly 460,000 clones appear in this sample, about 87% of them only once. The ten largest clones represent 0.7% to 0.85% of the sample. The sample consisted of peripheral blood. The receptors were sampled from a man between 18 and 29 years old with COVID-19, enrolled during active disease.

The V and J genes are TRBV5-1 and TRBJ1-1; TRBD1 matches at 8 bases. V shed 1 base, J shed 7 bases, and the junction held 6 bases outside the gene matches. CDR1 SGHRS and CDR2 YFSETQ come from the germline V gene. CDR3 size: 14 residues. CDR3 protein: CASSLQGARGEAFF. Here the CDR3 DNA reads TGCGCCAGCAGCTTGCAGGGGGCGCGGGGTGAAGCTTTCTTT.

A single count supports this clone. V is TRBV19 and J is TRBJ1-2; 10 bases align to TRBD1. V lost 6 bases and J lost 0; bases outside the gene matches: 10. This CDR3 spans 17 amino acids. CDR1 and CDR2 (germline): LNHDA, SQIVND (reference sequence). The CDR3 here is CASRSPGQGRANYGYTF. The CDR3 DNA reads TGTGCCAGTAGATCTCCGGGACAGGGGCGAGCTAACTATGGCTACACCTTC.

This sequence joins TRBV6-1 and TRBJ2-7; the D is unclear. The V end lost 2 bases, the J end lost 0 bases, and 17 bases lay between the germline ends. In germline, CDR1 is MNHNS, CDR2 SASEGT. The CDR3 is 17 amino acids. CDR3 loop: CASSETSYDGFSYEQYF. The CDR3 nucleotides read TGTGCCAGCAGTGAAACCTCCTATGACGGGTTCTCCTACGAGCAGTACTTC.

The rearrangement joins TRBV18 to TRBJ1-2; 7 nucleotides agree with TRBD1. The CDR3 spans 15 residues. J was trimmed by 5 bases and V by 5 bases; bases with no gene match: 11. From germline, CDR1 is KGHSH and CDR2 LQKENI. The CDR3 here is CASSETGTDLYGYTF. The CDR3 DNA follows: TGTGCCAGCTCAGAGACCGGGACAGACCTATATGGCTACACCTTC.

The rearrangement links TRBV10-1 to TRBJ2-1; 7 nucleotides match TRBD2. Germline loops: CDR1 WNHNN, CDR2 SYGVQD (reference sequence). V shed 3 bases and J 5 bases; nucleotides not matched to a gene: 7. The CDR3 length is 15 residues. In DNA form, the CDR3 reads TGCGCCAGCAGTGATGGCGGGAGTAGCAACAATGAGCAGTTCTTC. Amino acids: CASSDGGSSNNEQFF.

The chain has TRBV18 and TRBJ2-1; D is possibly TRBD2 (6 bases). Germline values: CDR1 KGHSH, CDR2 LQKENI. Trimming cost V 2 bases and J 6 bases, with 8 bases left between them. The CDR3 runs to 13 residues. In DNA, the CDR3 is TGTGCCAGCTCACCATCCGGGGGCAATGAGCAGTTCTTC. Its protein is CASSPSGGNEQFF.

As concerns this clone: Mismatch with germline at one junction end may stem from a read error. The CDR3 DNA reads TGTGCCAGCAGAGGGACAGGGGTTAAGAACTTC. It encodes CASRGTGVKNF. This sequence joins TRBV2 and TRBJ2-7; TRBD1 matches at 10 bases. This CDR3 has 11 amino acids. Germline CDR1 and CDR2: SNHLY and FYNNEI. Full variable domain (missing parts from reference TRBV2 and TRBJ2-7): EPEVTQTPSHQVTQMGQEVILRCVPISNHLYFYWYRQILGQKVEFLVSFYNNEISEKSEIFDDQFSVERPDGSNFTLKIRSTKLEDSAMYFCASRGTGVKNFGPGTRLTVT.

The V and J genes are TRBV7-3 and TRBJ2-2; no clear D. The CDR3 consists of 14 residues. Germline values: CDR1 SGHTA, CDR2 FQGTGA. V lost 1 base, J lost 1 base, and 4 bases lay in between. The CDR3 DNA reads TGTGCCAGCAGCTTAATTCTGAACACCGGGGAGCTGTTTTTT. It yields the protein CASSLILNTGELFF.